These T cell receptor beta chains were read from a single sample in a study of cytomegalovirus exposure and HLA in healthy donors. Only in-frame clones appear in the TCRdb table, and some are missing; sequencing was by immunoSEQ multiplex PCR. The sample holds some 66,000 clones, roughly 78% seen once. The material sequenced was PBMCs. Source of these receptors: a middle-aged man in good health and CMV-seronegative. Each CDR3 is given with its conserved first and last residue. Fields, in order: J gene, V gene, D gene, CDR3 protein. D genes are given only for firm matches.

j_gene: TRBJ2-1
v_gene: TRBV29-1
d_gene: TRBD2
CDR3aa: CSGRAGTSGSSSYNEQFF

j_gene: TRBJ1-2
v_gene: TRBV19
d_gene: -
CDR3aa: CASSSGTNLYGYTF

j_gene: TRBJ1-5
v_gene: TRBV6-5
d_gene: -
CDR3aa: CASRPQGYSNQPQHF

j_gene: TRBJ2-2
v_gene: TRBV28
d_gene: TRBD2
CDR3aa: CASSPLAGTGELFF

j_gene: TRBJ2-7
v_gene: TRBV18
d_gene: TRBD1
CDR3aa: CASSLDRDRTHPYEQYF

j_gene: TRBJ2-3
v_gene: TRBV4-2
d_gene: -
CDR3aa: CASSQDPQGKSDTQYF

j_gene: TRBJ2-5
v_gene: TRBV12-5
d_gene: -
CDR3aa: CASGLYGPETQYF

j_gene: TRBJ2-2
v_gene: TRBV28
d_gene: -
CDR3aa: CASSLFGSGNTGELFF

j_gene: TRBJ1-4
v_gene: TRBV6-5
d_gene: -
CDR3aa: CASSIQGLPNEKLFF

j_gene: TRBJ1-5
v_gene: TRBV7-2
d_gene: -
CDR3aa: CASSLGDSSQPQHF

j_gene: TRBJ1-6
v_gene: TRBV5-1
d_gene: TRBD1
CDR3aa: CASSPTGDRNSPLHF

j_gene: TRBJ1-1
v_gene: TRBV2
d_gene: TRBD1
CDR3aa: CASSPTGLNTEAFF

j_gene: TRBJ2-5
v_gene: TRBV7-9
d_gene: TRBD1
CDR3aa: CASRPDRWETQYF

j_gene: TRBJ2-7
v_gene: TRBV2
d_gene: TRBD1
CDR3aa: CASKQGVTSYEQYF

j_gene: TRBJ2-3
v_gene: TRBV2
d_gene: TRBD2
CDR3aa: CASKTGTSGLRSTDTQYF

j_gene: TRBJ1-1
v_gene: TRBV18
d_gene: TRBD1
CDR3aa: CASSTGTGDFEAFF

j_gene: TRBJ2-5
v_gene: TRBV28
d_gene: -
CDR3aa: CASSLSAGRGETQYF

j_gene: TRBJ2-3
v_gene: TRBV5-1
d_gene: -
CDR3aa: CASSSAPTPAGTDTQYF

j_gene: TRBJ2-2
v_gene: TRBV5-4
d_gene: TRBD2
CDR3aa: CASSLAASGSSTGELFF

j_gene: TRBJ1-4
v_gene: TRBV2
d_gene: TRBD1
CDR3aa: CASSEAKGQLKLFF

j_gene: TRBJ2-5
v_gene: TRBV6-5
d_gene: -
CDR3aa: CASSGQLQETQYF

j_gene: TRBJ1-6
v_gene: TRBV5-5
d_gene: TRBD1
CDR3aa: CASSRGQDNSPLHF

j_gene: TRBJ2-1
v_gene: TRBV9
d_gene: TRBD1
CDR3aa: CASSATGDSYNEQFF

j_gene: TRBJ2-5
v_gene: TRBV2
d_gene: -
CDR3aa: CASTVELNQETQYF

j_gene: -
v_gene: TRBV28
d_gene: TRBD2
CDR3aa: CASTSGGYGYEQYF

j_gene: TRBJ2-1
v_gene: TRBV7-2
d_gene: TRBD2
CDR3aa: CASSSGTSLLHNEQFF

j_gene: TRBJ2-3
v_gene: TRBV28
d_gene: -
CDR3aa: CATMTDTQYF

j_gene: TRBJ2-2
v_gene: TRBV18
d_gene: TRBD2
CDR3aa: CASSPSRTGTSGSGELFF

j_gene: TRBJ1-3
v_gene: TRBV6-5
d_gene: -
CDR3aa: CASTSGNTIYF

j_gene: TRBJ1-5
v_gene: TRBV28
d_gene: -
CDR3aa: CASSLRGSFGQPQHF

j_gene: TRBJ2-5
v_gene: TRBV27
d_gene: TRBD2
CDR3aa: CASSLGGVAGGRRDQETQYF

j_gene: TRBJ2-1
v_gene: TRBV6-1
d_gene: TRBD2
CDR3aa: CASSVTSHHNEQFF

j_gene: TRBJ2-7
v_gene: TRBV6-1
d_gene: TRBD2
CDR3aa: CASGERWGGNYEQYF

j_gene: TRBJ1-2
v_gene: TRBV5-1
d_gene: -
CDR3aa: CASSRRGEKDYGYTF

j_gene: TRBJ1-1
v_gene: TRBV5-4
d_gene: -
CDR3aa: CASSTGGTNTEAFF

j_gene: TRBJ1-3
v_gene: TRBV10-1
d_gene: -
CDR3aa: CASSQGVGNTIYF

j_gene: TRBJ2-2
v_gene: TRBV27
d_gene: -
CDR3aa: CASTDREVGELFF

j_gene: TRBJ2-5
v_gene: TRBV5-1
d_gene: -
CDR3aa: CASSLRGNLETQYF

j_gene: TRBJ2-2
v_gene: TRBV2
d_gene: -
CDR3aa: CASRAGESNGELFF

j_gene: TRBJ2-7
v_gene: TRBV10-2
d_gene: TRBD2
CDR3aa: CASSGRLAGVQVYEQYF

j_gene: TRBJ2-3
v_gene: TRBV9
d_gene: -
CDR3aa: CASSVGAGSTDTQYF

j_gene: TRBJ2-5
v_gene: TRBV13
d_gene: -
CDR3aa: CASSLFRGGDQETQYF

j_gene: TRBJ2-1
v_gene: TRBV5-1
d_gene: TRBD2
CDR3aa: CASSLGGLAVENEQFF

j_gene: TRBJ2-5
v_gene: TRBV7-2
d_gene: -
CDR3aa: CASSSSPQETQYF

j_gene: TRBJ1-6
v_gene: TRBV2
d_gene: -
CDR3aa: CASSPNQGSPLHF

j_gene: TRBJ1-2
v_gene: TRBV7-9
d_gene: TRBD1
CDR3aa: CASTPGQLYGYTF

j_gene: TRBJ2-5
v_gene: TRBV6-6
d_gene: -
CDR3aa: CASTRGMGETQYF

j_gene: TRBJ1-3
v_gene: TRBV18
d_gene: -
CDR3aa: CASSLPRGGGNTIYF

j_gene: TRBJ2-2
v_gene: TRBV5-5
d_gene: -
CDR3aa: CATQPGGAGAGTGELFF

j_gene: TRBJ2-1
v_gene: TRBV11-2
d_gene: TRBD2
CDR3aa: CASSLFSGDNEQFF